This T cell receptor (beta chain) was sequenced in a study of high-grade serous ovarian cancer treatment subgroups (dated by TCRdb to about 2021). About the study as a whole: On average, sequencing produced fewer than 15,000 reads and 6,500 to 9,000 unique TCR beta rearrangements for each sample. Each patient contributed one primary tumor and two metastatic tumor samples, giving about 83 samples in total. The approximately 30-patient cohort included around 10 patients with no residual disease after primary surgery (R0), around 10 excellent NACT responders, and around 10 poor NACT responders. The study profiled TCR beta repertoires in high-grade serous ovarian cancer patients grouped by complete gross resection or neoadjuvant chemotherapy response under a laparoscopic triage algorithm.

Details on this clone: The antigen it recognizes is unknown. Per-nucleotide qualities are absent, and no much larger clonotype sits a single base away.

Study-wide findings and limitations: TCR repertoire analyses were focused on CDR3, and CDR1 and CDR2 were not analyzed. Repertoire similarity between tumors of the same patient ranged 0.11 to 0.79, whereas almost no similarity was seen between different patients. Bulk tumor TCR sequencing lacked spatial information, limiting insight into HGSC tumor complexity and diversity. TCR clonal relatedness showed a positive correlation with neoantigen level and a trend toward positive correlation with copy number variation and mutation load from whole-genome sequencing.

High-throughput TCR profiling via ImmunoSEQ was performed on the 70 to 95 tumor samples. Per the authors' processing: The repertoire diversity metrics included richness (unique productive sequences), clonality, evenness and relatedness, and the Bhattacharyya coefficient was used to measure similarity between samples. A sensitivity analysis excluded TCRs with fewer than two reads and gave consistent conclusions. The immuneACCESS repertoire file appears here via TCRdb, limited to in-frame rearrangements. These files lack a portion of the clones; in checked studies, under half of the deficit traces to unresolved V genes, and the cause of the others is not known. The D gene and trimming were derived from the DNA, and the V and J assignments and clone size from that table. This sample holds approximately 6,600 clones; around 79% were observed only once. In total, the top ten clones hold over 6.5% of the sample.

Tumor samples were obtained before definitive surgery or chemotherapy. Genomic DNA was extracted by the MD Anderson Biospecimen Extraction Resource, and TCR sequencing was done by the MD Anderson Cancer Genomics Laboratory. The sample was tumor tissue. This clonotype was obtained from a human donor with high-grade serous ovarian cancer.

The CDR3 in this case is CASSLARGLETQYF. The sequenced DNA is TGTGCCAGCAGCTTAGCGAGGGGTTTAGAGACCCAGTACTTC. The rearrangement combines TRBV7-9 with TRBJ2-5; the D segment might be TRBD1 or TRBD2, since each matches 5 bases. Between the V and J ends, shortened by 0 bases and 4 bases respectively, the junction contains 9 bases. Including the terminal cysteine and phenylalanine, the CDR3 comprises 14 residues. The only DNA kept is the CDR3, 42 bases in frame from the first base. CDR1 SEHNR and CDR2 FQNEAQ were looked up in the germline V gene (reference sequence).